These 4 T cell receptor beta chains originate from one sample sequenced in a study of T cells after yellow fever vaccination. TCRdb itself ran the 5' RACE reads through MiXCR, one entry per CDR3 protein. The repertoire holds roughly 310,000 distinct CDR3 sequences, with more than 8.5% as singletons. The starting material was PBMCs, obtained on the day of the first yellow fever vaccination. These receptors were collected from a man aged 18 to 29 who received the YFV17D yellow fever vaccine.

In its sample, this clonotype was seen a few times. The chain has TRBV5-6 and TRBJ1-5; D not resolved. CDR1 is SGHDT, CDR2 YYEEEE, per germline. The CDR3 is 16 residues long. The germline V and J ends were trimmed by 1 base and 5 bases, with 16 bases remaining between them. The CDR3 DNA sequence: TGTGCCAGCAGCTTGCGGTCAGGCGCTATTCATCAGCCCCAGCATTTT. Its translation: CASSLRSGAIHQPQHF.

The sample holds a few counts of this clonotype. V usage is TRBV18 and J usage is TRBJ1-2; no reliable D call. Deletions cut 2 bases from V and 4 bases from J, with 11 bases between. CDR3 size: 14 residues. Germline CDR1 is KGHSH and CDR2 is LQKENI. CDR3 region: CASSPGLAVYGYTF. For the CDR3, the DNA is TGTGCCAGCTCACCAGGCCTCGCAGTCTATGGCTACACCTTC.

This clonotype was seen a handful of times. J is TRBJ1-4 and V is TRBV7-6; tentative D call: TRBD1 (6 bases). CDR1 is SGHVS and CDR2 is FNYEAQ in the germline V gene. V lost 5 bases, J lost 0 bases, and 16 bases lay in between. The CDR3 consists of 17 residues. The CDR3 is CASSLGWTAATNEKLFF. CDR3 in DNA: TGTGCCAGCAGCCTAGGCTGGACAGCTGCAACTAATGAAAAACTGTTTTTT.

This clonotype has a handful of counts. This rearrangement joins TRBV5-1 to TRBJ2-2, with TRBD2 identical over 8 bases. The V gene end was trimmed by 5 bases and the J gene end by 1 base; junction bases not matched to a gene: 4. The CDR3 is 15 residues long. Germline values: CDR1 SGHRS, CDR2 YFSETQ. For the CDR3, the DNA is TGCGCCAGCAGACCTCTAGCGGGGAACACCGGGGAGCTGTTTTTT. It codes for CASRPLAGNTGELFF.